Listed below are T cell receptor beta chains from one sample, sequenced in a study of OX40 agonist ivuxolimab in advanced cancers. The assay was immunoSEQ multiplex PCR, and TCRdb's table has in-frame clones only and misses some. The profile shows about 64,000 clones, around 91% of them singletons. Sample: CD4+ or CD8+ T cells sorted from blood, taken in a trial of the OX40 agonist ivuxolimab. Receptors originate from an adult with an advanced solid tumor such as melanoma, head and neck, liver or kidney cancer. Each CDR3 is given with its conserved first and last residue. A D gene is named only where the DNA matches it firmly. Size tells how often a clone was seen (once, few, many) or the class of an expanded clone, and some rows leave it out.

clone_size	cdr3_length	v_call	j_call	d_call	cdr3_nt	cdr3_aa
-	15	TRBV7-9	TRBJ1-2	TRBD1	TGTGCCAGCAGCTTAGCTGGGGACAGGGTAGCTGGCTACACCTTC	CASSLAGDRVAGYTF
-	14	TRBV6-5	TRBJ2-2	-	TGTGCCAGCAGTTACCAAGAGAACACCGGGGAGCTGTTTTTT	CASSYQENTGELFF
-	20	TRBV7-6	TRBJ2-2	TRBD2	TGTGCCAGCAGCTTAGCCCGGGGGGGCACATTAATAGTGGACACCGGGGAGCTGTTTTTT	CASSLARGGTLIVDTGELFF
-	14	TRBV27	TRBJ1-1	-	TGTGCCAGCAGTTTCAGGGGAGGGGACACTGAAGCTTTCTTT	CASSFRGGDTEAFF
-	13	TRBV28	TRBJ1-5	-	TGTGCCAGCATCTTACAGGGCGGGCAGCCCCAGCATTTT	CASILQGGQPQHF
-	12	TRBV9	TRBJ2-3	-	TGTGCCAGCAGCGTTCGGGGGGATACGCAGTATTTT	CASSVRGDTQYF
-	15	TRBV27	TRBJ2-3	TRBD2	TGTGCCAGCAGTTTTAGCGGGGGAGTCGCAGATACGCAGTATTTT	CASSFSGGVADTQYF
once	13	TRBV19	TRBJ1-1	TRBD1	TGTGCCAGTAGCTGGACAGGGGGCACTGAAGCTTTCTTT	CASSWTGGTEAFF
-	14	TRBV19	TRBJ2-7	-	TGTGCCAGTAGTATGTGGACAACTTCCTACGAGCAGTACTTC	CASSMWTTSYEQYF
-	12	TRBV7-9	TRBJ1-2	-	TGTGCCAGCAGCTTAGAGCGCTATGGCTACACCTTC	CASSLERYGYTF
once	14	TRBV19	TRBJ1-1	-	TGTGCCAGTAGATCCCCTCGGGATGGCACTGAAGCTTTCTTT	CASRSPRDGTEAFF
-	13	TRBV6-6	TRBJ2-5	-	TGTGCCAGCAGTTACTCGAGCCAAGAGACCCAGTACTTC	CASSYSSQETQYF
-	14	TRBV27	TRBJ1-3	-	TGTGCCAGCAGATCCATAGGCCCAGGAAACACCATATATTTT	CASRSIGPGNTIYF
-	15	TRBV19	TRBJ2-2	TRBD2	TGTGCCAGTAAATGGGTAGCGGGAGAGGCCGGGGAGCTGTTTTTT	CASKWVAGEAGELFF
-	11	TRBV5-4	TRBJ1-1	-	TGTGCCAGCAGTTTTAACACTGAAGCTTTCTTT	CASSFNTEAFF
few	19	TRBV27	TRBJ2-1	TRBD2	TGTGCCAGCAGTCCAATATTTTCATTTGGGCTAGCGGGGGGCGATGAGCAGTTCTTC	CASSPIFSFGLAGGDEQFF
-	13	TRBV7-9	TRBJ2-3	TRBD2	TGTGCCAGTGATAGCGGGAGAGGAGATACGCAGTATTTT	CASDSGRGDTQYF
-	14	TRBV6-6	TRBJ2-5	TRBD2	TGTGCCAGCAGTAGGCTAGCGGGGTTGGAGACCCAGTACTTC	CASSRLAGLETQYF
-	13	TRBV9	TRBJ2-7	-	TGTGCCTCGTCGGGAAGGGGAAAAGGCGAGCAGTACTTC	CASSGRGKGEQYF
-	16	TRBV7-3	TRBJ2-1	TRBD2	TGTGCCAGCAGCCTTCTAGCGGGAAGCTCCTACAATGAGCAGTTCTTC	CASSLLAGSSYNEQFF
-	15	TRBV7-9	TRBJ2-1	TRBD1	TGTGCCAGCAGGGGACAGAAGAGCTCCTACAATGAGCAGTTCTTC	CASRGQKSSYNEQFF
-	12	TRBV7-9	TRBJ2-3	-	TGTGCCAGCACAAAGAGCACAGATACGCAGTATTTT	CASTKSTDTQYF
once	13	TRBV4-1	TRBJ2-2	-	TGCGCCAGCAGCCACACCAACACCGGGGAGCTGTTTTTT	CASSHTNTGELFF
-	17	TRBV21-1	TRBJ2-7	-	-	CASRVPVGSGSTYEQYF
once	15	TRBV5-4	TRBJ2-3	TRBD1	TGTGCCAGCAGCTGGGGACAGGGAGAGACAGATACGCAGTATTTT	CASSWGQGETDTQYF
-	14	TRBV28	TRBJ2-7	TRBD2	TGTGCCAGCAGTCCCGGACTAGCGTTCTACGAGCAGTACTTC	CASSPGLAFYEQYF
-	14	TRBV9	TRBJ2-7	TRBD2	TGTGCCAGCAGCGTAGGCCTAGCGGGGTACGAGCAGTACTTC	CASSVGLAGYEQYF
-	16	TRBV9	TRBJ2-5	TRBD1	TGTGCCAGCAGCGAACAGACAGGGGTACTGCTGGAGACCCAGTACTTC	CASSEQTGVLLETQYF
-	16	TRBV2	TRBJ2-7	-	TGTGCCAGCAGTGATCCTACAACAACAGGGTTTGGGGAGCAGTACTTC	CASSDPTTTGFGEQYF
-	14	TRBV19	TRBJ1-2	-	TGTGCCAGTAGTTTCCTAGGCCCGGGGAATGGCTACACCTTC	CASSFLGPGNGYTF
-	13	TRBV27	TRBJ1-4	-	TGTGCCAGCAGCTTTGCCCCTGGTGAAAAACTGTTTTTT	CASSFAPGEKLFF
-	12	TRBV27	TRBJ1-2	-	TGTGCCAGCAGTTCGGGCGACATAGGCTACACCTTC	CASSSGDIGYTF
-	10	TRBV20-1	TRBJ2-3	-	TGCAGTGCTTCCTCGGATACGCAGTATTTT	CSASSDTQYF
-	15	TRBV19	TRBJ2-1	TRBD2	TGTGCCAGTAGTATTGGTAGCGGGTTATACAATGAGCAGTTCTTC	CASSIGSGLYNEQFF
-	15	TRBV6-4	TRBJ1-6	TRBD1	TGTGCCAGCAGGATCAGGGGGGACCTTAGATCACCCCTCCACTTT	CASRIRGDLRSPLHF
-	13	TRBV30	TRBJ1-1	TRBD1	TGTGCCTGGAGTGGGGACAGGGGACCCGAAGCTTTCTTT	CAWSGDRGPEAFF
-	16	TRBV15	TRBJ2-2	-	TGTGCCACCAGCAGAGAGGGCCTCTCGAACACCGGGGAGCTGTTTTTT	CATSREGLSNTGELFF
-	12	TRBV7-9	TRBJ2-2	-	TGTGCCAGCAGCGATTACACCGGGGAGCTGTTTTTT	CASSDYTGELFF
-	17	TRBV27	TRBJ2-3	-	TGTGCCAGCAGTGATCTGCAGGGGAGGGCCGAAGCAGATACGCAGTATTTT	CASSDLQGRAEADTQYF
-	18	TRBV7-6	TRBJ2-6	-	TGTGCCAGCAGCCCAGGGGGGCCACATACTTCTGGGGCCAACGTCCTGACTTTC	CASSPGGPHTSGANVLTF
-	16	TRBV10-1	TRBJ2-2	TRBD2	TGCGCCAGCAGTGAAGGCCTAGCGGGGGTCACCGGGGAGCTGTTTTTT	CASSEGLAGVTGELFF
-	15	TRBV5-1	TRBJ2-7	-	TGCGCCAGCAGCTTGGACAGGGAATTAACCTACGAGCAGTACTTC	CASSLDRELTYEQYF
-	14	TRBV19	TRBJ1-1	-	TGTGCCAGCGTCGACCGAGACGAAAACACTGAAGCTTTCTTT	CASVDRDENTEAFF
-	15	TRBV6-1	TRBJ2-7	-	TGTGCCAGCAGTGAATTGTCTAGGGAGTACTACGAGCAGTACTTC	CASSELSREYYEQYF
-	14	TRBV4-1	TRBJ1-1	TRBD1	TGCGCCAGCAGCCAGACGGACAGGGGCACTGAAGCTTTCTTT	CASSQTDRGTEAFF
-	15	TRBV19	TRBJ2-1	TRBD2	TGTGCCAGTAGGTCAGGGACTAGGGGAGTCAATGAGCAGTTCTTC	CASRSGTRGVNEQFF